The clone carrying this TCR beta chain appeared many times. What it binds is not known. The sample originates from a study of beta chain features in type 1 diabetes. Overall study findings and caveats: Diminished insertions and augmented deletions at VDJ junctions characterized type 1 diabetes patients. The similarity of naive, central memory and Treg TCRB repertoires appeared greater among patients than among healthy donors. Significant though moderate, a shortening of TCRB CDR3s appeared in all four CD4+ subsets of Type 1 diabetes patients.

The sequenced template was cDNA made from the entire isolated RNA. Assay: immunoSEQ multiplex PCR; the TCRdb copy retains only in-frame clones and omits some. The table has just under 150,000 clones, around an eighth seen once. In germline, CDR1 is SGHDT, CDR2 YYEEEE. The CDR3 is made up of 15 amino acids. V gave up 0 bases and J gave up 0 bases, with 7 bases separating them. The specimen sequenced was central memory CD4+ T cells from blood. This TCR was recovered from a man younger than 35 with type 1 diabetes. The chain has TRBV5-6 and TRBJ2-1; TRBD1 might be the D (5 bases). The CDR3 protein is CASSLDRTSYNEQFF. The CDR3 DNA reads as TGTGCCAGCAGCTTGGACAGGACCTCCTACAATGAGCAGTTCTTC. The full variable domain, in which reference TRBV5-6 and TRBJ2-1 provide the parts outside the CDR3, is DAGVTQSPTHLIKTRGQQVTLRCSPKSGHDTVSWYQQALGQGPQFIFQYYEEEERQRGNFPDRFSGHQFPNYSSELNVNALLLGDSALYLCASSLDRTSYNEQFFGPGTRLTVL.